The sequence of this T cell receptor (beta chain) was determined in a study of T cells expressing NK-cell markers. TCRdb re-called the 5' RACE reads, yielding one record per CDR3 amino acid sequence without DNA. This sample contains about 440,000 distinct CDR3 sequences. Input material: blood T cells: a sorted CD56 or NKG2C T cell subset, CD4+ or CD8+ T cells, or bulk PBMC T cells (not recorded which). The TCR sequence derives from a woman aged 18-70 years in good health.

The CDR3 is CASSYGGEQFF. V is TRBV6-5 and J is TRBJ2-1. This CDR3 is built from 11 residues. CDR1 and CDR2 from the germline V gene are MNHEY and SVGAGI.